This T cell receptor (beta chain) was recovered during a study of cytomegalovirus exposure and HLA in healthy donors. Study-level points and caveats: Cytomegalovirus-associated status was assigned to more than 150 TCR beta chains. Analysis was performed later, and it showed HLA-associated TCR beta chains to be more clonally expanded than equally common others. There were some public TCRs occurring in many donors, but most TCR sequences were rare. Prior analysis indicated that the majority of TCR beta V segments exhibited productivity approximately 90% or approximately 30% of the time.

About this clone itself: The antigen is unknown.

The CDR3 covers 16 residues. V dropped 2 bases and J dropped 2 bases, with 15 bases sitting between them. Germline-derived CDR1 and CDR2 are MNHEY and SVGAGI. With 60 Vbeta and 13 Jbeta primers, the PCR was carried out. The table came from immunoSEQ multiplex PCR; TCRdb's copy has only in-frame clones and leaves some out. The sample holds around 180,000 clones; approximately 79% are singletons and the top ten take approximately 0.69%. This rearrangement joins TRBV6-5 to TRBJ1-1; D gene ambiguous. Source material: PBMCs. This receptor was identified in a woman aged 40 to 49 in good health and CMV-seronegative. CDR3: CASSYGSGWGNTEAFF. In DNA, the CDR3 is TGTGCCAGCAGTTACGGCTCGGGGTGGGGAAACACTGAAGCTTTCTTT.